This is a list of T cell receptor beta chains from one sample in a study of T-cell reconstitution after alpha-beta-depleted transplantation in children. TCRdb re-called the PCR reads with MiXCR, one entry per CDR3 protein. The table has around 380,000 distinct CDR3 sequences, 9.5% to 13% seen once. The sequenced sample was PBMCs from the stem cell graft donor, obtained from the stem cell graft. Source of these receptors: a human donor who donated a stem cell graft to a child with acute myeloid leukemia. Both conserved end residues are part of each CDR3. The D gene is left open where the match is weak. Not all rows give a size; the values are once, few, many and, for expanded clones, a class.

v_call: TRBV29-1; d_call: -; clone_size: many; j_call: TRBJ1-2; cdr3_aa: CSAETGPGYTF; cdr3_nt: TGCAGCGCCGAAACGGGCCCTGGCTACACCTTC
v_call: TRBV4-2; d_call: TRBD1; clone_size: many; j_call: TRBJ1-1; cdr3_aa: CASSQGDRATEAFF; cdr3_nt: TGTGCCAGCAGCCAAGGGGACAGGGCCACTGAAGCTTTCTTT
v_call: TRBV3-1; d_call: -; clone_size: -; j_call: TRBJ1-2; cdr3_aa: CASCQVSALFNGYTF; cdr3_nt: TGTGCCAGCTGCCAAGTATCAGCCCTCTTTAATGGCTACACCTTC
v_call: TRBV12-3/TRBV12-4; d_call: -; clone_size: many; j_call: TRBJ2-3; cdr3_aa: CASSNGRGYEDTQYF; cdr3_nt: TGTGCCAGCAGTAATGGGCGTGGTTATGAGGATACGCAGTATTTT
v_call: TRBV18; d_call: -; clone_size: -; j_call: TRBJ1-2; cdr3_aa: CASSPPAVPYYGYTF; cdr3_nt: TGTGCCAGCTCACCACCGGCGGTCCCCTACTATGGCTACACCTTC
v_call: TRBV5-1; d_call: -; clone_size: few; j_call: TRBJ2-7; cdr3_aa: CASSYDGSSALEQYF; cdr3_nt: TGCGCCAGCAGCTACGACGGCTCTTCGGCTCTTGAGCAGTACTTC
v_call: TRBV9; d_call: -; clone_size: -; j_call: TRBJ2-1; cdr3_aa: CASSVSPGDVLGTEQFF; cdr3_nt: TGTGCCAGCAGCGTATCTCCGGGAGACGTTTTAGGAACTGAGCAGTTCTTC
v_call: TRBV5-1; d_call: -; clone_size: many; j_call: TRBJ1-4; cdr3_aa: CASSRSGDEKLFF; cdr3_nt: TGCGCCAGCAGCAGGAGCGGGGATGAAAAACTGTTTTTT
v_call: TRBV6-1; d_call: -; clone_size: -; j_call: TRBJ2-2; cdr3_aa: CASRSAGGRPGELFF; cdr3_nt: TGTGCCAGCAGATCCGCAGGCGGCCGCCCCGGGGAGCTGTTTTTT
v_call: TRBV5-6; d_call: -; clone_size: few; j_call: TRBJ1-4; cdr3_aa: CASSLANEKLFF; cdr3_nt: TGTGCCAGCAGCTTGGCCAACGAAAAACTGTTTTTT
v_call: TRBV3-1; d_call: -; clone_size: -; j_call: TRBJ2-3; cdr3_aa: CASSQDLQGNTQYF; cdr3_nt: TGTGCCAGCAGCCAAGATCTACAGGGAAATACGCAGTATTTT
v_call: TRBV20-1; d_call: -; clone_size: -; j_call: TRBJ1-2; cdr3_aa: CSARQGNRNGYTF; cdr3_nt: TGCAGTGCTCGCCAGGGGAATCGGAATGGCTACACCTTC
v_call: TRBV20-1; d_call: -; clone_size: many; j_call: TRBJ2-7; cdr3_aa: CSASWQGKAEQYF; cdr3_nt: TGCAGTGCTAGTTGGCAGGGGAAGGCCGAGCAGTACTTC
v_call: TRBV20-1; d_call: TRBD1; clone_size: -; j_call: TRBJ1-5; cdr3_aa: CSAKTGGMVQPQHF; cdr3_nt: TGCAGTGCTAAGACAGGGGGCATGGTTCAGCCCCAGCATTTT
v_call: TRBV9; d_call: -; clone_size: few; j_call: TRBJ2-2; cdr3_aa: CASSAAGRSTGELFF; cdr3_nt: TGTGCCAGCAGCGCGGCGGGCAGGAGCACCGGGGAGCTGTTTTTT
v_call: TRBV19; d_call: -; clone_size: -; j_call: TRBJ1-1; cdr3_aa: CASGTTEAFF; cdr3_nt: TGTGCCAGTGGCACCACTGAAGCTTTCTTT
v_call: TRBV29-1; d_call: -; clone_size: few; j_call: TRBJ2-3; cdr3_aa: CSVEGGAPDTQYF; cdr3_nt: TGCAGCGTTGAGGGGGGGGCCCCAGATACGCAGTATTTT
v_call: TRBV7-2; d_call: -; clone_size: few; j_call: TRBJ2-1; cdr3_aa: CASSGMGASVLEQFF; cdr3_nt: TGTGCCAGCAGCGGCATGGGGGCCTCGGTGCTAGAGCAGTTCTTC
v_call: TRBV11-2; d_call: -; clone_size: -; j_call: TRBJ1-1; cdr3_aa: CASSLEPILGHRRMNTEAFF; cdr3_nt: TGTGCCAGCAGCTTAGAGCCTATTTTGGGACATCGTCGTATGAACACTGAAGCTTTCTTT
v_call: TRBV5-1; d_call: TRBD1; clone_size: few; j_call: TRBJ1-6; cdr3_aa: CASSLGMTGYNSPLHF; cdr3_nt: TGCGCCAGCAGCTTGGGGATGACAGGGTATAATTCACCCCTCCACTTT
v_call: TRBV27; d_call: TRBD2; clone_size: -; j_call: TRBJ2-7; cdr3_aa: CASSLLPASGSFYEQYF; cdr3_nt: TGTGCCAGCAGTTTATTACCGGCTAGCGGGAGTTTTTACGAGCAGTACTTC
v_call: TRBV27; d_call: -; clone_size: many; j_call: TRBJ2-1; cdr3_aa: CASRFEGGEQFF; cdr3_nt: TGTGCCAGCAGGTTTGAAGGGGGTGAGCAGTTCTTC
v_call: TRBV2; d_call: -; clone_size: many; j_call: TRBJ2-1; cdr3_aa: CASSNAGGPAYNEQFF; cdr3_nt: TGTGCCAGCAGTAATGCCGGGGGTCCCGCCTACAATGAGCAGTTCTTC
v_call: TRBV20-1; d_call: TRBD1; clone_size: many; j_call: TRBJ2-5; cdr3_aa: CSATNMGTGSSETQYF; cdr3_nt: TGCAGTGCTACTAATATGGGGACAGGGTCGTCCGAGACCCAGTACTTC
v_call: TRBV19; d_call: -; clone_size: -; j_call: TRBJ2-5; cdr3_aa: CASSPWTQYQETQYF; cdr3_nt: TGTGCCAGTAGTCCCTGGACTCAGTACCAAGAGACCCAGTACTTC
v_call: TRBV18; d_call: TRBD2; clone_size: few; j_call: TRBJ2-1; cdr3_aa: CASSPAGLAGHNEQFF; cdr3_nt: TGTGCCAGCTCACCGGCGGGACTAGCGGGTCACAATGAGCAGTTCTTC
v_call: TRBV11-2; d_call: -; clone_size: few; j_call: TRBJ2-7; cdr3_aa: CASSTGGANSYEQYF; cdr3_nt: TGTGCCAGCAGTACCGGGGGCGCTAACTCCTACGAGCAGTACTTC
v_call: TRBV27; d_call: -; clone_size: few; j_call: TRBJ2-2; cdr3_aa: CASSLSKRGHIELFF; cdr3_nt: TGTGCCAGCAGTTTATCAAAACGCGGACATATAGAGCTGTTTTTT
v_call: TRBV20-1; d_call: TRBD2; clone_size: many; j_call: TRBJ2-5; cdr3_aa: CSAARGLAGSQETQYF; cdr3_nt: TGCAGTGCTGCCCGTGGACTAGCGGGAAGCCAAGAGACCCAGTACTTC
v_call: TRBV18; d_call: -; clone_size: -; j_call: TRBJ2-3; cdr3_aa: CASSPRTNPWSTDTQYF; cdr3_nt: TGTGCCAGCTCACCGCGAACTAATCCTTGGAGCACAGATACGCAGTATTTT
v_call: TRBV7-8; d_call: TRBD1; clone_size: -; j_call: TRBJ1-5; cdr3_aa: CASSATGINQPQHF; cdr3_nt: TGTGCCAGCAGCGCGACAGGGATCAATCAGCCCCAGCATTTT
v_call: TRBV5-1; d_call: -; clone_size: -; j_call: TRBJ2-5; cdr3_aa: CASSDGTGLISQYF; cdr3_nt: TGCGCCAGCAGCGACGGGACCGGTCTAATTTCCCAGTACTTC
v_call: TRBV6-5; d_call: TRBD1; clone_size: -; j_call: TRBJ2-1; cdr3_aa: CASSLTGGGSNEQFF; cdr3_nt: TGTGCCAGCAGCTTAACAGGGGGCGGAAGCAATGAGCAGTTCTTC
v_call: TRBV20-1; d_call: -; clone_size: few; j_call: TRBJ2-4; cdr3_aa: CSAREWRRTLAKNIQYF; cdr3_nt: TGCAGTGCTAGAGAATGGCGGCGGACTCTAGCCAAAAACATTCAGTACTTC
v_call: TRBV4-3; d_call: -; clone_size: few; j_call: TRBJ1-4; cdr3_aa: CASSPRGTSYEKLFF; cdr3_nt: TGCGCCAGCAGCCCCCGTGGGACTAGTTATGAAAAACTGTTTTTT
v_call: TRBV20-1; d_call: TRBD1; clone_size: many; j_call: TRBJ1-2; cdr3_aa: CSAREPGGGYGYTF; cdr3_nt: TGCAGTGCTAGAGAGCCAGGGGGCGGCTATGGCTACACCTTC
v_call: TRBV30; d_call: -; clone_size: -; j_call: TRBJ2-3; cdr3_aa: CAWSVVLGTDTQYF; cdr3_nt: TGTGCCTGGAGTGTAGTCCTTGGGACAGATACGCAGTATTTT
v_call: TRBV6-1; d_call: -; clone_size: -; j_call: TRBJ2-5; cdr3_aa: CASGNGGWEETQYF; cdr3_nt: TGTGCCAGCGGCAACGGAGGGTGGGAAGAGACCCAGTACTTC
v_call: TRBV7-9; d_call: -; clone_size: few; j_call: TRBJ2-4; cdr3_aa: CASSPPDGGLAKNIQYF; cdr3_nt: TGTGCCAGCAGCCCACCGGACGGAGGACTAGCCAAAAACATTCAGTACTTC
v_call: TRBV5-1; d_call: -; clone_size: -; j_call: TRBJ2-7; cdr3_aa: CASSQSTGNYEQYF; cdr3_nt: TGCGCCAGCAGCCAATCAACAGGGAACTACGAGCAGTACTTC
v_call: TRBV9; d_call: TRBD2; clone_size: -; j_call: TRBJ2-5; cdr3_aa: CASSVDVSGGLKETQYF; cdr3_nt: TGTGCCAGCAGCGTAGATGTTAGCGGGGGTTTAAAAGAGACCCAGTACTTC
v_call: TRBV4-1; d_call: TRBD2; clone_size: few; j_call: TRBJ2-1; cdr3_aa: CASSQGGGLGNEQFF; cdr3_nt: TGCGCCAGCAGCCAAGGCGGGGGGCTGGGCAATGAGCAGTTCTTC
v_call: TRBV29-1; d_call: -; clone_size: -; j_call: TRBJ2-2; cdr3_aa: CSVAEQNTGELFF; cdr3_nt: TGCAGCGTTGCGGAGCAGAACACCGGGGAGCTGTTTTTT
v_call: TRBV20-1; d_call: -; clone_size: -; j_call: TRBJ2-3; cdr3_aa: CSARDRGADTQYF; cdr3_nt: TGCAGTGCTAGAGACAGGGGTGCGGATACGCAGTATTTT
v_call: TRBV20-1; d_call: -; clone_size: few; j_call: TRBJ1-5; cdr3_aa: CSARDLVGGPQHF; cdr3_nt: TGCAGTGCTAGGGACCTCGTCGGGGGGCCCCAGCATTTT
v_call: TRBV20-1; d_call: -; clone_size: few; j_call: TRBJ2-5; cdr3_aa: CSAQTEETQYF; cdr3_nt: TGCAGTGCCCAAACCGAGGAGACCCAGTACTTC
v_call: TRBV3-1; d_call: TRBD1; clone_size: few; j_call: TRBJ1-1; cdr3_aa: CASSQVSGGPNTEAFF; cdr3_nt: TGTGCCAGCAGCCAAGTCTCAGGGGGACCGAACACTGAAGCTTTCTTT
v_call: TRBV7-2; d_call: TRBD2; clone_size: few; j_call: TRBJ2-7; cdr3_aa: CASSVTSGRSDEQYF; cdr3_nt: TGTGCCAGCAGCGTCACTAGCGGGAGGTCGGACGAGCAGTACTTC
v_call: TRBV4-2; d_call: TRBD2; clone_size: few; j_call: TRBJ2-7; cdr3_aa: CASSQYGTRGLYEQYF; cdr3_nt: TGTGCCAGCAGCCAGTACGGGACTAGGGGACTATACGAGCAGTACTTC
v_call: TRBV6-5; d_call: -; clone_size: many; j_call: TRBJ1-1; cdr3_aa: CATFRAGEAFF; cdr3_nt: TGTGCCACATTTCGCGCAGGTGAAGCTTTCTTT
v_call: TRBV20-1; d_call: -; clone_size: -; j_call: TRBJ2-5; cdr3_aa: CCARGSPQPGSKGETQYF; cdr3_nt: TGCTGTGCTAGAGGGTCCCCTCAACCGGGGTCCAAGGGGGAGACCCAGTACTTC
v_call: TRBV10-3; d_call: -; clone_size: few; j_call: TRBJ1-5; cdr3_aa: CAISDFRGGQPQHF; cdr3_nt: TGTGCCATCAGTGATTTCAGGGGAGGTCAGCCCCAGCATTTT
v_call: TRBV7-9; d_call: -; clone_size: few; j_call: TRBJ2-1; cdr3_aa: CASSLSSAEQFF; cdr3_nt: TGTGCCAGCAGCTTAAGTAGCGCTGAGCAGTTCTTC
v_call: TRBV6-5; d_call: TRBD1; clone_size: -; j_call: TRBJ1-5; cdr3_aa: CASSHRPGQGDLDQPQHF; cdr3_nt: TGTGCCAGCAGTCACCGACCGGGACAGGGGGACCTGGATCAGCCCCAGCATTTT
v_call: TRBV3-1; d_call: -; clone_size: -; j_call: TRBJ1-6; cdr3_aa: CASSQGDSYNSPLHF; cdr3_nt: TGTGCCAGCAGCCAAGGGGACTCCTATAATTCACCCCTCCACTTT